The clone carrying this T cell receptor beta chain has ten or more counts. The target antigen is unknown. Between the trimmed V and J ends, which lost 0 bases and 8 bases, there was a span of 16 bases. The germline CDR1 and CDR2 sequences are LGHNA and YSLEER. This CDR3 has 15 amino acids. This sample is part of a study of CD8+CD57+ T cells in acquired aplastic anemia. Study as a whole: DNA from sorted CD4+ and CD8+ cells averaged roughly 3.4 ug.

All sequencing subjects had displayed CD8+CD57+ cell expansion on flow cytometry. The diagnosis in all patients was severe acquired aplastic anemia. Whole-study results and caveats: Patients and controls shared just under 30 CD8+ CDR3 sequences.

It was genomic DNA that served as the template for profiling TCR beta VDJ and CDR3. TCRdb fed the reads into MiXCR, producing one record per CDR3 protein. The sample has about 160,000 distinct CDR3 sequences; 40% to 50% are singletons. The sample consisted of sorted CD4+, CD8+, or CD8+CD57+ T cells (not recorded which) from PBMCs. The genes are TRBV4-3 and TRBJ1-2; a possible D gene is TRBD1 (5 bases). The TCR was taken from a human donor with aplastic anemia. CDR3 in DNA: TGCGCCAGCAGCCAAGATTTCCGTCAGGGAGGCGGCTACACCTTC. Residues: CASSQDFRQGGGYTF.